This passage covers 23 T cell receptor beta chains from one sample sequenced in a study of CD8+ T cells in alopecia areata. As to treatment: oral pan-JAK inhibitor, 5-10 mg twice daily. Reverse transcribed after extraction, RNA yielded cDNA as the sequencing template. Sequenced by immunoSEQ multiplex PCR; TCRdb stores in-frame clones only, minus some. The sample comprises around 150,000 clones, roughly four fifths of which are singletons, and roughly 25% rests with the top ten. This sample comprised CD8+ T cells sorted from blood, obtained at week 4, from a patient treated with tofacitinib. Receptors originate from a human donor with alopecia areata.

This chain links TRBV7-9 with TRBJ2-1; unclear D gene. This CDR3 has 14 residues. Germline CDR1 is SEHNR and CDR2 is FQNEAQ (reference sequence). V lost 3 bases and J 6 bases, leaving 12 bases between the germline ends. The CDR3 loop is CASSLESSRNEQFF. CDR3 sequence (DNA): TGTGCCAGCAGCTTGGAGTCAAGTCGCAATGAGCAGTTCTTC.

This clone turned up a few times. The chain has TRBV15 and TRBJ1-3; perhaps TRBD1 as D (5 bases). The V end was cut by 0 bases, the J end by 0 bases, with 12 bases between. Germline V gives CDR1 LNHNV, CDR2 YYDKDF (reference sequence). The CDR3 totals 17 residues. The CDR3 DNA is TGTGCCACCAGCAGAGATTGGGGCGAACTCTCTGGAAACACCATATATTTT. The encoded protein is CATSRDWGELSGNTIYF.

On this clone itself: One end of the junction is discordant with germline, which a read error may explain. The chain recombines TRBV7-7 with TRBJ2-7; 7 nucleotides agree with TRBD1. The CDR3 length is 13 residues. Germline CDR1 reads SSHAT; CDR2 reads FNYEAQ (reference sequence). The CDR3 protein is CASSFDRDHEQYF. CDR3 in DNA: TGTGCTAGCAGCTTCGACAGGGACCACGAGCAGTACTTC.

The chain combines TRBV2 with TRBJ2-3; 8 bases are a match to TRBD2. Germline CDR1 reads SNHLY; CDR2 reads FYNNEI. CDR3 length: 16 residues. V gave up 2 bases and J gave up 6 bases; unmatched junction bases: 10. CDR3 sequence reads: CASSENLRGAGDTQYF. The CDR3 region has the DNA TGTGCCAGCAGTGAAAATCTGCGGGGGGCAGGGGATACGCAGTATTTT.

This clone has a single count. The V gene is TRBV4-1, the J gene TRBJ2-7; maybe TRBD1 (6 bases). V lost 0 bases and J 6 bases, leaving 6 bases between the germline ends. The CDR3 has 12 amino acids. Germline V gives CDR1 MGHRA, CDR2 YSYEKL. The CDR3 spells CASSQEGGEQYF. The CDR3 DNA sequence: TGCGCCAGCAGCCAAGAAGGGGGCGAGCAGTACTTC.

The chain uses TRBV5-1 and TRBJ2-1, with 11 positions matching TRBD2. Looked up from germline, CDR1 is SGHRS and CDR2 is YFSETQ. V dropped 3 bases and J dropped 6; count of bases not matched to a gene: 5. The CDR3 contains 15 residues. The DNA for the CDR3 is TGCGCCAGCAGCTGGCCGGGACTAGCGGCCAATGAGCAGTTCTTC. Its translation: CASSWPGLAANEQFF.

J is TRBJ1-2 and V is TRBV14, with TRBD1 identical over 9 bases. Germline CDR1 is SGHDN and CDR2 is FVKESK. With V trimmed by 3 bases and J by 10 bases, 12 bases remained unmatched. This CDR3 region has 15 residues. CDR3 loop: CASSHELGQGKDYTF. The CDR3 nucleotides are TGTGCCAGCAGCCACGAGTTGGGACAGGGAAAGGACTACACCTTC.

The chain is built from TRBV21-1 and TRBJ2-1; the table's D call TRBD2 went unverified against the DNA. TRBV21-1 is listed as a pseudogene. The CDR3 covers 19 residues. Here the CDR3 DNA reads TGTGCCGCCGGGGGTCTAGCGGGGGGCCCGTCTAGCTCCTACAATGAGCAGTTCTTC. As protein: CAAGGLAGGPSSSYNEQFF.

The chain uses TRBV5-8 and TRBJ2-7, with a tentative D call TRBD1 (5 bases). CDR1 is SGHTS, CDR2 YDEGEE, per germline. Trimming took 4 bases from V and 0 from J, leaving 17 bases between them. CDR3 length: 16 amino acids. The CDR3 spells CASSLPRAHLSYEQYF. The CDR3 coding sequence is TGTGCCAGCAGCCTTCCCAGGGCCCACCTCTCCTACGAGCAGTACTTC. Full variable domain (missing parts from reference TRBV5-8 and TRBJ2-7): EAGVTQSPTHLIKTRGQQATLRCSPISGHTSVYWYQQALGLGLQFLLWYDEGEERNRGNFPPRFSGRQFPNYSSELNVNALELEDSALYLCASSLPRAHLSYEQYFGPGTRLTVT.

The chain is built from TRBV19 and TRBJ2-5; 7 nucleotides match TRBD1. Looked up from germline, CDR1 is LNHDA and CDR2 is SQIVND (reference sequence). The CDR3 has 12 residues. J was trimmed by 11 bases and V by 4 bases; bases with no gene match: 7. In nucleotides, the CDR3 is TGTGCCAGTAGTACGGTAGGGGGCAAGCAGTACTTC. This encodes CASSTVGGKQYF.

V gene TRBV13 combines with J gene TRBJ2-7; TRBD1 is a possible D gene (6 bases). Germline V gives CDR1 PRHDT, CDR2 FYEKMQ (reference sequence). This CDR3 spans 14 amino acids. V was cut by 2 bases and J by 5 bases, with 13 bases left in between. CDR3 protein: CASSLQGRGDEQYF. The CDR3 DNA reads as TGTGCCAGCAGCTTACAGGGGCGAGGGGACGAGCAGTACTTC. The variable domain in full, completed from reference TRBV13 and TRBJ2-7, reads AAGVIQSPRHLIKEKRETATLKCYPIPRHDTVYWYQQGPGQDPQFLISFYEKMQSDKGSIPDRFSAQQFSDYHSELNMSSLELGDSALYFCASSLQGRGDEQYFGPGTRLTVT.

The chain uses TRBV2 and TRBJ2-2; D not resolved. The V and J ends lost 4 bases and 2 bases respectively, with 11 bases between them. This CDR3 is 15 amino acids long. In germline, CDR1 is SNHLY, CDR2 FYNNEI. The CDR3 loop is CASSVPRPNTGELFF. The CDR3 bases are TGTGCCAGCAGTGTCCCCCGACCTAACACCGGGGAGCTGTTTTTT. Filled out from reference TRBV2 and TRBJ2-2, the complete variable domain reads EPEVTQTPSHQVTQMGQEVILRCVPISNHLYFYWYRQILGQKVEFLVSFYNNEISEKSEIFDDQFSVERPDGSNFTLKIRSTKLEDSAMYFCASSVPRPNTGELFFGEGSRLTVL.

This rearrangement joins TRBV2 to TRBJ2-7; either TRBD1 or TRBD2 may fit D (5 bases each). Germline CDR1 is SNHLY and CDR2 is FYNNEI. Trimming shortened V by 8 bases and J by 3 bases, and 11 bases separated the two germline ends. CDR3 length: 12 residues. The CDR3 nucleotides read TGTGCCAGCGAGGAGGACAACTACGAGCAGTACTTC. It encodes CASEEDNYEQYF.

The chain couples TRBV29-1 to TRBJ2-1, with D perhaps TRBD1 (5 bases). Trimming stripped 4 bases from V and 3 bases from J, with 16 bases between. Looked up from germline, CDR1 is SQVTM and CDR2 is ANQGSEA. CDR3 length: 15 residues. The CDR3 reads CSVGSSRQIYNEQFF. CDR3 in DNA: TGCAGCGTTGGAAGTTCTCGACAGATCTACAATGAGCAGTTCTTC.

This sequence joins TRBV10-3 and TRBJ2-3; either TRBD1 or TRBD2 may fit D (6 bases each). The CDR3 has 16 residues. Germline assignment: CDR1 ENHRY and CDR2 SYGVKD. Trimming took off 0 bases at V and 2 bases at J, with 12 bases between the two ends. CDR3 in amino acids: CAISESRGAFTDTQYF. The CDR3 DNA reads TGTGCCATCAGTGAGTCGAGGGGGGCCTTCACAGATACGCAGTATTTT.

This clone was observed once. One junction end disagrees with the germline gene, perhaps due to a read error. V gene TRBV4-1 combines with J gene TRBJ2-5; 8 nucleotides agree with TRBD1. The CDR3 length is 15 residues. CDR1 is MGHRA, CDR2 YSYEKL, per germline. The CDR3 DNA reads TGCGCCAGCAGCCAAGAGGACGGACAGGGACGGCTAATGGACTTC. As protein: CASSQEDGQGRLMDF.

V gene TRBV29-1 combines with J gene TRBJ2-2; the D gene is possibly TRBD1 (6 bases). The V gene's germline CDR1 is SQVTM and CDR2 ANQGSEA. CDR3 size: 13 residues. V was trimmed by 6 bases and J by 3 bases, leaving 11 bases between them. CDR3 in amino acids: CSVDRQDTGELFF. The CDR3 DNA follows: TGCAGCGTGGACCGACAGGACACCGGGGAGCTGTTTTTT.

CDR3 residues: CASSPVGRGPNTGELFF. CDR3 DNA: TGCGCCAGCAGCCCCGTCGGGCGGGGGCCAAACACCGGGGAGCTGTTTTTT. The J gene is TRBJ2-2, the V gene TRBV4-3, with D possibly TRBD2 on 7 matching bases. Germline assignment: CDR1 LGHNA and CDR2 YSLEER. This CDR3 contains 17 residues. V gave up 4 bases and J gave up 2 bases, with 17 bases separating them.

J is TRBJ2-7 and V is TRBV2; the match to TRBD2 covers 11 bases. Looked up from germline, CDR1 is SNHLY and CDR2 is FYNNEI. CDR3 size: 16 residues. V shed 11 bases and J 0 bases; nucleotides not matched to a gene: 12. CDR3 bases: TGTGCCGTGAGGGGGACTAGCGGTGTTCTCTCCTACGAGCAGTACTTC. Amino acids: CAVRGTSGVLSYEQYF.

The V call is TRBV7-8, the J call TRBJ2-5, with D possibly being TRBD2 (5 bases). The germline CDR1 and CDR2 sequences are SGHVS and FQNEAQ. Trimming removed 1 base at V and 1 base at J, with 10 bases between. This CDR3 comprises 15 residues. CDR3 DNA: TGTGCCAGCAGCTTAGAGGCCGGGGTCCAAGAGACCCAGTACTTC. Amino acids: CASSLEAGVQETQYF.

The chain has TRBV7-8 and TRBJ2-1; D not certain. The CDR3 runs to 15 residues. V lost 4 bases, J lost 4 bases, and 14 bases lay in between. Germline loops: CDR1 SGHVS, CDR2 FQNEAQ. The CDR3 protein is CASSSSRGRYNEQFF. The CDR3 DNA reads TGTGCCAGCAGCTCCTCTCGTGGCCGTTACAATGAGCAGTTCTTC. Together with reference TRBV7-8 and TRBJ2-1, the CDR3 gives the full variable domain: GAGVSQSPRYKVAKRGQDVALRCDPISGHVSLFWYQQALGQGPEFLTYFQNEAQLDKSGLPSDRFFAERPEGSVSTLKIQRTQQEDSAVYLCASSSSRGRYNEQFFGPGTRLTVL.

The chain uses TRBV2 and TRBJ1-6; possible D gene TRBD1, 5 bases. The germline V gene has CDR1 SNHLY and CDR2 FYNNEI. The CDR3 extends over 16 amino acids. Trimming shortened V by 6 bases and J by 0 bases, and 12 bases separated the two germline ends. The CDR3 bases are TGTGCCAGCAGGGGGACGGCAAGCTCCTATAATTCACCCCTCCACTTT. Translated, it gives CASRGTASSYNSPLHF. Complete variable domain (other parts from reference TRBV2 and TRBJ1-6): EPEVTQTPSHQVTQMGQEVILRCVPISNHLYFYWYRQILGQKVEFLVSFYNNEISEKSEIFDDQFSVERPDGSNFTLKIRSTKLEDSAMYFCASRGTASSYNSPLHFGNGTRLTVT.

V gene TRBV7-2 combines with J gene TRBJ2-7; 8 bases match TRBD2. The germline gives CDR1 SGHTA, CDR2 FQGNSA. This CDR3 is 14 amino acids long. Trimming cost V 4 bases and J 0 bases; bases outside gene matches: 2. CDR3 DNA sequence: TGTGCCAGCAGCTCAAGCGGGGGCTCCTACGAGCAGTACTTC. Protein: CASSSSGGSYEQYF.